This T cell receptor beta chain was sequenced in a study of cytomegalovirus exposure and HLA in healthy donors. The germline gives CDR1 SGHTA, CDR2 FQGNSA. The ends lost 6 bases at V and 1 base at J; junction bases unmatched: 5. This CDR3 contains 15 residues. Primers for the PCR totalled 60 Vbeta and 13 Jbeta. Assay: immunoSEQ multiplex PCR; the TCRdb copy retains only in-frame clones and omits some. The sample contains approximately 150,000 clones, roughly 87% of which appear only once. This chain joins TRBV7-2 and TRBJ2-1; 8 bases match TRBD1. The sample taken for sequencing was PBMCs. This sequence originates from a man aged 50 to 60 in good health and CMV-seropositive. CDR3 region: CASRPDRGSYNEQFF. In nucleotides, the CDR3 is TGTGCCAGCAGACCCGACAGGGGATCCTACAATGAGCAGTTCTTC.